This T cell receptor (beta chain) is from a study of identifying expanded T cells in peripheral blood (dated by TCRdb to the late 2010s). For context, the study as a whole: Technical replicates were generated by sequencing separate aliquots of the same genomic DNA pool, with four replicates compared pairwise.

In the germline V gene, CDR1 corresponds to SGHDT and CDR2 to YYEEEE. Reading from cysteine to phenylalanine, the CDR3 counts 15 amino acids. Only CDR3 DNA is held: 45 bases, read in frame from base 1. V is clipped by 3 bases and J by 2 bases, and the sequence between their germline boundaries is 12 bases long. Broader findings and caveats from the paper: The authors expected that biological variance in healthy repertoires might rise further over much longer intervals, such as months to years. Roughly 1.2 differentially abundant clones were flagged by the binomial model between technical replicates, whereas about 15 and 18 were flagged over approximately two weeks and four weeks, respectively. The beta-binomial model significantly reduced the number of clones called differentially abundant and the false-positive rate across all healthy-donor time intervals. In all healthy donors, the variance in clone template counts between samples taken 2 to 3 weeks apart rose significantly as total template count increased.

As regards this clone: The antigen it binds to is not known. The record has no base qualities; no much larger clone is one base away.

The immunoSEQ Assay, which relies on bias-controlled multiplex PCR amplification of genomic DNA, was used to profile TCRbeta CDR3 regions. The source study handled its data this way. To quantify the absolute abundance of each unique TCRbeta CDR3 region, the sequences were collapsed and filtered. Differential abundance was tested with two models: a binomial (Fisher-equivalent) model and a beta-binomial model that adds time-dependent variance fitted from healthy donors. Any clone with fewer than 5 combined templates was excluded, and a clone was called differentially abundant if its Benjamini-Hochberg FDR was below 0.01. The form v = (b*log(k)+a)^2 was used to model beta-binomial variance as a function of total template count across the two samples. TCRdb limited this immuneACCESS table to in-frame rearrangements with V and J called. A share of clones is missing; checked studies link under half to unresolved V genes, and the rest is unexplained. That table is the source of V, J and clone size, and D and trimming were worked out from the DNA. For this sample there are about 130,000 clones; 86% appear just once. Of the sample, less than 10% falls within the top ten clones.

During the collection period, no immune events, such as infections, were documented for the healthy donors. Time-dependent variance in a beta-binomial model of T-cell clone differential abundance was calibrated using healthy-donor blood repertoires as a training cohort. The training cohort comprised roughly 10 healthy donors, 3 female and 7 male. Donor ages ranged from roughly 25 to 65 years, with an average of roughly 46 years. Whole blood from each healthy donor was obtained from a commercial supplier and was collected at three time points roughly two weeks apart. For immunosequencing, genomic DNA was extracted from whole blood that had not been sorted.

Specimen: blood. This clonotype originated in a person aged 18 to 75 in good health. The V gene is TRBV5-6 and the J gene is TRBJ2-4; the D segment might be TRBD1 or TRBD2, since each matches 5 bases. The CDR3 reads CASSSRDLSKNIQYF. The bases read TGTGCCAGCAGCTCCCGGGACCTCTCCAAAAACATTCAGTACTTC.